Each of the 24 T cell receptor beta chains below was sequenced from the same sample in a study of blood T cell repertoires in COVID-19. Assay: immunoSEQ multiplex PCR; the TCRdb copy retains only in-frame clones and omits some. Of roughly 110,000 clones in the sample, roughly 86% were seen once. Sample: peripheral blood. These receptor sequences come from a middle-aged man with acute or convalescent COVID-19.

The rearrangement links TRBV19 to TRBJ1-6, with 11 bases identical to TRBD1. Trimming cost V 8 bases and J 7 bases; bases outside gene matches: 7. Germline CDR1 LNHDA, CDR2 SQIVND (reference sequence). The CDR3 sequence is 15 residues long. This chain's CDR3 is CASSRDRGSNSPLHF. The CDR3, as DNA: TGTGCCAGTTCTCGGGACAGGGGGAGCAATTCACCCCTCCACTTT.

V and J are TRBV5-1 and TRBJ2-7; 9 nucleotides match TRBD2. The CDR3 spans 15 residues. V lost 10 bases, J lost 6 bases, and 17 bases stayed unmatched. Germline CDR1 is SGHRS and CDR2 is YFSETQ. The CDR3 coding sequence is TGCGCCCGCGGCCCGGGGGCGGGGGGGCCAGGCGAGCAGTACTTC. This gives the protein CARGPGAGGPGEQYF.

The genes are TRBV5-6 and TRBJ1-1; TRBD1 is a possible D gene (5 bases). There are 13 residues in the CDR3. V was shortened by 6 bases and J by 5 bases, with 14 bases between the two germline ends. Germline V gene data show CDR1 as SGHDT and CDR2 as YYEEEE. The DNA for the CDR3 is TGTGCCAGCACTCTAAGGAGGGGAACTGAAGCTTTCTTT. Its translation: CASTLRRGTEAFF.

The chain has TRBV4-1 and TRBJ2-7, with 13 bases aligning to TRBD2. The germline CDR1 and CDR2 sequences are MGHRA and YSYEKL. The CDR3 is 17 residues long. After removal of 2 bases from V and 4 bases from J, the junction contained 8 bases not matched to a gene. The CDR3 here is CASSQPGLAGTVYEQYF. CDR3 in DNA: TGCGCCAGCAGCCAACCGGGACTAGCGGGAACGGTATACGAGCAGTACTTC.

The CDR3 DNA follows: TGTGCCAGCAGCCAGCACCGGGCTCTAAAGCGGGAGGACGAGCAGTACTTC. Translation gives CASSQHRALKREDEQYF. This chain links TRBV6-2 or TRBV6-3 with TRBJ2-7, with TRBD2 matching over 9 bases. Germline V CDR1 and CDR2: MNHEY, SVGEGT. The V and J ends lost 6 bases and 5 bases, in that order; junction bases with no gene match: 17. The CDR3 is made up of 17 amino acids.

The chain uses TRBV5-1 and TRBJ2-5; 13 bases line up with TRBD2. The germline V gene has CDR1 SGHRS and CDR2 YFSETQ. There are 18 residues in the CDR3. The V and J ends lost 1 base and 2 bases, in that order; junction bases with no gene match: 8. The CDR3, as DNA: TGCGCCAGCAGCTTGACGACTAGCGGGGGGCCTGCTCAAGAGACCCAGTACTTC. It specifies CASSLTTSGGPAQETQYF.

The rearrangement uses TRBV2 and TRBJ2-2; D unclear. There are 15 residues in the CDR3. V lost 3 bases, J lost 1 base, and 9 bases lay in between. CDR1 is SNHLY and CDR2 is FYNNEI in the germline V gene. The CDR3 loop reads CASSEVELNTGELFF. The CDR3 DNA is TGTGCCAGCAGTGAGGTTGAGTTGAACACCGGGGAGCTGTTTTTT.

This chain links TRBV30 with TRBJ1-6; TRBD1 might be the D (5 bases). The CDR3 is made up of 14 amino acids. Germline CDR1 GTSNPN, CDR2 SVGIG (reference sequence). V lost 2 bases and J 5 bases, leaving 10 bases between the germline ends. CDR3 nucleotides: TGTGCCTGGAGTAGGACAATGGATAATTCACCCCTCCACTTT. Its protein is CAWSRTMDNSPLHF.

V is TRBV18 and J is TRBJ1-1; no definite D call. Trimming pared 3 bases from V and 4 bases from J, leaving 18 bases between. CDR1 KGHSH and CDR2 LQKENI come from the germline V gene. The CDR3 consists of 16 residues. This CDR3 reads CASSPSASGHPTEAFF. DNA of the CDR3: TGTGCCAGCTCACCTTCTGCGTCTGGTCACCCCACTGAAGCTTTCTTT.

The J gene is TRBJ2-5, the V gene TRBV7-9; D might be TRBD2 (6 bases). Trimming cost V 8 bases and J 5 bases, with 12 bases left between them. The CDR3 extends over 12 amino acids. The V gene's germline CDR1 is SEHNR and CDR2 FQNEAQ (reference sequence). The CDR3 nucleotides read TGTGCCAGCCGGGGGATTCTGGAGACCCAGTACTTC. Protein sequence: CASRGILETQYF. Looking up the rest from reference TRBV7-9 and TRBJ2-5 gives the full variable domain: DTGVSQNPRHKITKRGQNVTFRCDPISEHNRLYWYRQTLGQGPEFLTYFQNEAQLEKSRLLSDRFSAERPKGSFSTLEIQRTEQGDSAMYLCASRGILETQYFGPGTRLLVL.

The chain employs TRBV30 and TRBJ1-4, with 7 bases fitting TRBD1. V trimming: 3 bases; J trimming: 7 bases; junction bases outside the gene matches: 8. Germline values: CDR1 GTSNPN, CDR2 SVGIG (reference sequence). CDR3 length equals 14 residues. The CDR3 reads CAWRDRRLSEKLFF. The CDR3 region has the DNA TGTGCCTGGAGGGACAGGAGGTTGAGTGAAAAACTGTTTTTT.

The chain combines TRBV3-1 (or the pseudogene TRBV3-2) with TRBJ1-5; tentative D call: TRBD1 (6 bases). CDR3 length: 14 amino acids. Between the trimmed V and J ends, which lost 1 base and 4 bases, there was a span of 8 bases. Per the germline V gene, CDR1 is LGHDT and CDR2 is YNNKEL (reference sequence). CDR3 loop: CASSQADRNQPQHF. Written as DNA, the CDR3 is TGTGCCAGCAGCCAAGCTGACAGGAATCAGCCCCAGCATTTT.

This clone was counted only a few times. This chain links TRBV12-5 with TRBJ2-7, with a possible D match to TRBD2 (6 bases). V lost 0 bases and J lost 5, with 26 bases in between. CDR1 LGHNT and CDR2 FRNRAP come from the germline V gene. The CDR3 has 19 residues. This CDR3 is CASGLVGLVGTQTTNEQYF. The CDR3 nucleotides read TGTGCTAGTGGTTTGGTAGGCCTCGTGGGGACTCAAACCACGAACGAGCAGTACTTC. Full variable domain (missing parts from reference TRBV12-5 and TRBJ2-7): DARVTQTPRHKVTEMGQEVTMRCQPILGHNTVFWYRQTMMQGLELLAYFRNRAPLDDSGMPKDRFSAEMPDATLATLKIQPSEPRDSAVYFCASGLVGLVGTQTTNEQYFGPGTRLTVT.

The genes are TRBV5-8 and TRBJ1-5; D is unclear. The germline gives CDR1 SGHTS, CDR2 YDEGEE. With 5 bases removed from V and 4 bases from J, the gap between germline ends came to 4 bases. CDR3 length equals 11 residues. The CDR3 spells CASSQNQPQHF. CDR3 coding DNA: TGTGCCAGCAGTCAAAATCAGCCCCAGCATTTT.

The V call is TRBV7-8, the J call TRBJ2-2; 9 bases fit TRBD1. Germline V gene lookup returns CDR1 SGHVS and CDR2 FQNEAQ. The CDR3 totals 15 residues. The V gene end was trimmed by 4 bases and the J gene end by 5 bases; junction bases not matched to a gene: 5. The DNA for the CDR3 is TGTGCCAGCAGCTCCACAGGGGGCAAGACCGGGGAGCTGTTTTTT. Translated, it gives CASSSTGGKTGELFF. Drawing the rest from reference TRBV7-8 and TRBJ2-2, the complete variable domain is GAGVSQSPRYKVAKRGQDVALRCDPISGHVSLFWYQQALGQGPEFLTYFQNEAQLDKSGLPSDRFFAERPEGSVSTLKIQRTQQEDSAVYLCASSSTGGKTGELFFGEGSRLTVL.

J is TRBJ1-1 and V is TRBV19, with D uncertain. The CDR3 extends over 13 amino acids. Trimming removed 7 bases from V and 0 bases from J, with 9 bases in between. Germline V gene sequence: CDR1 LNHDA, CDR2 SQIVND (reference sequence). The CDR3 loop reads CASTEGVNTEAFF. In DNA form, the CDR3 reads TGTGCCAGTACCGAGGGCGTGAACACTGAAGCTTTCTTT.

The CDR3 region is CSVEGADTEAFF. The CDR3 region has the DNA TGCAGCGTTGAAGGGGCAGACACTGAAGCTTTCTTT. The rearrangement joins TRBV29-1 to TRBJ1-1; D remains unclear. The CDR3 spans 12 residues. Germline CDR1 and CDR2: SQVTM and ANQGSEA. Trimming left V 1 base short and J 3 bases short, with 6 bases between.

This rearrangement joins TRBV7-2 to TRBJ1-3; tentative D call: TRBD1 (6 bases). Germline assignment: CDR1 SGHTA and CDR2 FQGNSA. The CDR3 covers 15 residues. Deletions cut 5 bases from V and 7 bases from J, with 18 bases between. CDR3 loop: CASSPDRLVRNTIYF. The CDR3 DNA follows: TGTGCCAGCAGCCCCGACAGGCTGGTGCGGAACACCATATATTTT.

The chain links TRBV27 to TRBJ1-1, with 7 bases fitting TRBD1. Trimming at V came to 5 bases and at J to 5 bases, leaving 8 bases not matched to a gene. Germline values: CDR1 MNHEY, CDR2 SMNVEV (reference sequence). The CDR3 consists of 14 residues. The DNA of the CDR3 is TGTGCCAGCAGTGACAGGGATCCGTATACTGAAGCTTTCTTT. Translation: CASSDRDPYTEAFF.

V gene TRBV29-1 combines with J gene TRBJ2-5; 7 nucleotides match TRBD1. The trim removed 0 bases at V and 4 bases at J, leaving 2 bases unmatched. The germline CDR1 and CDR2 sequences are SQVTM and ANQGSEA. CDR3 length: 13 amino acids. This CDR3 is CSVEETGVETQYF. CDR3 nucleotides: TGCAGCGTTGAAGAAACAGGGGTAGAGACCCAGTACTTC.

This sequence joins TRBV6-5 and TRBJ1-6; D is unresolved. Between the trimmed V and J ends, which lost 6 bases and 7 bases, there was a span of 13 bases. Germline-derived CDR1 and CDR2 are MNHEY and SVGAGI. This CDR3 comprises 14 residues. The CDR3 is CASRLDGRNSPLHF. In nucleotides, the CDR3 is TGTGCCAGCAGACTAGATGGGAGGAATTCACCCCTCCACTTT.

The count of this clone is one. The genes are TRBV7-6 and TRBJ2-7; 7 bases agree with TRBD1. V lost 2 bases and J lost 3; bases outside the gene matches: 13. The CDR3 is 17 amino acids. Germline V gene lookup returns CDR1 SGHVS and CDR2 FNYEAQ. The CDR3 spells CASSLRVAGTDFYEQYF. The CDR3 DNA is TGTGCCAGCAGCTTACGGGTAGCCGGGACAGATTTCTACGAGCAGTACTTC. Based on the CDR3 plus reference TRBV7-6 and TRBJ2-7, the full variable domain is GAGVSQSPRYKVTKRGQDVALRCDPISGHVSLYWYRQALGQGPEFLTYFNYEAQQDKSGLPNDRFSAERPEGSISTLTIQRTEQRDSAMYRCASSLRVAGTDFYEQYFGPGTRLTVT.

J is TRBJ1-1 and V is TRBV6-1; D call uncertain. CDR1 MNHNS and CDR2 SASEGT come from the germline V gene. The V end was cut by 2 bases, the J end by 2 bases, with 12 bases between. The length of the CDR3 is 15 residues. In DNA form, the CDR3 reads TGTGCCAGCAGTGAATCCAGCAGGCGTAACACTGAAGCTTTCTTT. This gives the protein CASSESSRRNTEAFF.

This chain joins TRBV2 and TRBJ2-1, with D unresolved. This CDR3 is 11 amino acids long. With 6 bases removed from V and 8 bases from J, the gap between germline ends came to 8 bases. Per the germline V gene, CDR1 is SNHLY and CDR2 is FYNNEI. The CDR3 DNA sequence: TGTGCCAGCAGGGTGGTAGATGAGCAGTTCTTC. Protein: CASRVVDEQFF.